This T cell receptor beta chain came from a study of CD8+ T cells in alopecia areata. Per germline, CDR1 GTSNPN and CDR2 SVGIG (reference sequence). V lost 4 bases and J lost 5, with 8 bases in between. The CDR3 is 12 amino acids. Specified treatment: oral pan-JAK inhibitor, 5-10 mg twice daily. Both peripheral blood and punch biopsies of lesional scalp skin were obtained from patients who had alopecia areata. Study-level points and caveats: Having one nonresponder leaves uncertain how baseline CD8+ expansion relates to response.

Worth noting for this clone: What it binds is unknown.

Following RNA extraction, reverse transcription yielded cDNA that acted as the sequencing template. Libraries were prepared by immunoSEQ multiplex PCR; TCRdb keeps only in-frame clonotypes and omits some of them. The data contain about 200,000 clones, more than 45% of them seen just once; the ten biggest clones take up around 1.4%. Here the sequenced sample was CD4+ T cells sorted from blood, taken at week 4, from a patient treated with tofacitinib. This TCR came from a human donor with alopecia areata. This chain connects TRBV30 to TRBJ2-2, with no clear D. The CDR3 DNA reads as TGTGCCTGGACGGATCCGACCGGGGAGCTGTTTTTT. Its translation: CAWTDPTGELFF. The whole variable domain, remainder taken from reference TRBV30 and TRBJ2-2, is SQTIHQWPATLVQPVGSPLSLECTVEGTSNPNLYWYRQAAGRGLQLLFYSVGIGQISSEVPQNLSASRPQDRQFILSSKKLLLSDSGFYLCAWTDPTGELFFGEGSRLTVL.